The rows below give T cell receptor beta chains drawn from one sample of a study of blood T cell repertoires in COVID-19. Sequenced by immunoSEQ multiplex PCR; TCRdb stores in-frame clones only, minus some. In the table there are 200,000 to 300,000 clones, about 90% of which are singletons. Sequencing was performed on peripheral blood. The receptors come from a woman aged 50 to 65 with acute or convalescent COVID-19. CDR3s include the opening cysteine and the closing phenylalanine or tryptophan.

j_gene: TRBJ1-1
v_gene: TRBV4-3
CDR3aa: CASSQTAMNTEAFF

j_gene: TRBJ1-4
v_gene: TRBV5-1
CDR3aa: CASSRTGGGEKLFF

j_gene: TRBJ2-1
v_gene: TRBV14
CDR3aa: CASSPFNRDKSEQFF

j_gene: TRBJ1-2
v_gene: TRBV6-4
CDR3aa: CASKKSITGNYGYTF

j_gene: TRBJ2-2
v_gene: TRBV7-2
CDR3aa: CASSRSPRVFRELFF

j_gene: TRBJ1-1
v_gene: TRBV10-1
CDR3aa: CASRADRGPPNTEAFF

j_gene: TRBJ1-3
v_gene: TRBV5-4
CDR3aa: CASSSQTGAKNTIYF

j_gene: TRBJ2-5
v_gene: TRBV27
CDR3aa: CASSLTILGLTLGETQYF

j_gene: TRBJ2-4
v_gene: TRBV6-2/TRBV6-3
CDR3aa: CASSQAGGTENIQYF

j_gene: TRBJ2-5
v_gene: TRBV10-3
CDR3aa: CAISEEGLGGSETQYF

j_gene: TRBJ2-7
v_gene: TRBV7-8
CDR3aa: CASSLGAGGPYEQYF

j_gene: TRBJ2-7
v_gene: TRBV15
CDR3aa: CATSRERALYEQYF

j_gene: TRBJ1-3
v_gene: TRBV27
CDR3aa: CASSPRQRISGNTIYF

j_gene: TRBJ1-5
v_gene: TRBV5-1
CDR3aa: CASSLGVQDNQPQHF

j_gene: TRBJ2-5
v_gene: TRBV2
CDR3aa: CASSPQTGVQETQYF

j_gene: TRBJ1-2
v_gene: TRBV30
CDR3aa: CAWSADRGGYTF

j_gene: TRBJ2-5
v_gene: TRBV6-5
CDR3aa: CASSPGGGTRETQYF

j_gene: TRBJ1-1
v_gene: TRBV4-2
CDR3aa: CASSQPGWSNTEAFF

j_gene: TRBJ1-3
v_gene: TRBV3-1/TRBV3-2
CDR3aa: CASSSDNGGNTIYF

j_gene: TRBJ2-5
v_gene: TRBV5-5
CDR3aa: CASSFSPGQGRETQYF

j_gene: TRBJ1-4
v_gene: TRBV2
CDR3aa: CASSDDPDGGATNEKLFF

j_gene: TRBJ2-1
v_gene: TRBV10-3
CDR3aa: CAISEGPSSYNEQFF

j_gene: TRBJ1-3
v_gene: TRBV6-5
CDR3aa: CATESGNTIYF

j_gene: TRBJ1-5
v_gene: TRBV2
CDR3aa: CASSESGGDNQPQHF

j_gene: TRBJ1-5
v_gene: TRBV23-1
CDR3aa: CASSQSLWPGYQPQHF

j_gene: TRBJ2-1
v_gene: TRBV28
CDR3aa: CASSLRPQIGGFNEQFF

j_gene: TRBJ2-5
v_gene: TRBV5-4
CDR3aa: CASSLYSGGQETQYF

j_gene: TRBJ1-1
v_gene: TRBV4-1
CDR3aa: CASSPPGLSHEAFF

j_gene: TRBJ1-1
v_gene: TRBV27
CDR3aa: CASRLDREAFF

j_gene: TRBJ2-1
v_gene: TRBV5-1
CDR3aa: CASSTQGGYGSINNEQFF

j_gene: TRBJ2-7
v_gene: TRBV7-7
CDR3aa: CASSPRQVSYEQYF

j_gene: TRBJ2-1
v_gene: TRBV2
CDR3aa: CASTPGTSGFDEQFF

j_gene: TRBJ1-3
v_gene: TRBV6-5
CDR3aa: CASSPEILGNTIYF

j_gene: TRBJ2-1
v_gene: TRBV27
CDR3aa: CASRFRAGDNEQFF

j_gene: TRBJ2-1
v_gene: TRBV10-3
CDR3aa: CAISEPHGNEQFF

j_gene: TRBJ1-4
v_gene: TRBV28
CDR3aa: CASSRQGARIEKLFF

j_gene: TRBJ2-5
v_gene: TRBV11-3
CDR3aa: CASSLSTGQETQYF

j_gene: TRBJ1-2
v_gene: TRBV7-3
CDR3aa: CASSTTGDANYGYTF

j_gene: TRBJ2-1
v_gene: TRBV7-9
CDR3aa: CASSPNRDYNEQFF

j_gene: TRBJ2-5
v_gene: TRBV9
CDR3aa: CASSVVAGGPSGETQYF

j_gene: TRBJ1-3
v_gene: TRBV18
CDR3aa: CASSPDRAGNTIYF